This TCR beta chain appears in the sequencing data of a study of blood T cell repertoires in COVID-19. Study-level background: Researchers got acute and convalescent COVID-19 samples from the United States, Italy and Spain.

Method: immunoSEQ multiplex PCR; TCRdb's copy keeps in-frame clones and lacks some. Of approximately 74,000 clones listed, about 89% are singletons. The CDR3 sequence is 14 residues long. Germline-derived CDR1 and CDR2 are LNHDA and SQIVND (reference sequence). Deletions cut 5 bases from V and 3 bases from J, with 11 bases between. V is TRBV19 and J is TRBJ2-1; TRBD2 is a possible D gene (6 bases). The sequence came from a woman in her sixties with acute or convalescent COVID-19. Sequenced material: peripheral blood. Here the CDR3 DNA reads TGTGCCAGTAGTTACGGGGGAAGCTACAATGAGCAGTTCTTC. Translating gives CASSYGGSYNEQFF.